This T cell receptor (beta chain) comes out of a study of blood T cells in healthy people across ages. This CDR3 spans 15 amino acids. Trimming at V came to 0 bases and at J to 10 bases, leaving 6 bases not matched to a gene. Peripheral blood samples of 9.5 to 10 milliliters were drawn from each donor. Per sample, at least 6 micrograms of total RNA were extracted. For the second PCR, which ran for roughly 6 to 12 cycles, a sample-barcoded 5' primer and a J-beta primer mix were used. Tagging of each cDNA molecule was performed by a template-switch adaptor with 12 random nucleotides. Via MiXCR, TCRdb re-called the 5' RACE reads, giving one row per CDR3 protein. The sample contains fewer than 1,000,000 distinct CDR3 sequences, around two fifths of which appear only once. This clonotype was seen a few times.

This chain connects TRBV12-3 or TRBV12-4 to TRBJ1-6, with TRBD1 matching over 7 bases. Sequenced input: blood. This sequence originates from a man aged 55 to 70 in good health. CDR3 sequence (DNA): TGTGCCAGCAGTTTAGCGACAGGGCCCTACTCACCCCTCCACTTT. This encodes CASSLATGPYSPLHF.